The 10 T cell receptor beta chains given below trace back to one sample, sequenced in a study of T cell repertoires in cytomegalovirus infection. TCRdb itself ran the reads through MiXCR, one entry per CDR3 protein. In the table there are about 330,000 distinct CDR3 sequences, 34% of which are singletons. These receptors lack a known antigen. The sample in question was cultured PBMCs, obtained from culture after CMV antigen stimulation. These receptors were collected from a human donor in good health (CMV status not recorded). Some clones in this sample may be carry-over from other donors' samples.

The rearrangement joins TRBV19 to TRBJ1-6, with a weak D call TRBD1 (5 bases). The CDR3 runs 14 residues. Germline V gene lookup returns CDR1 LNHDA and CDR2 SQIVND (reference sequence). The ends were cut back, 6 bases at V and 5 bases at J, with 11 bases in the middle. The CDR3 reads CASRPGTHNSPLHF. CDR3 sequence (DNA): TGTGCCAGTAGACCCGGGACCCATAATTCACCCCTCCACTTT.

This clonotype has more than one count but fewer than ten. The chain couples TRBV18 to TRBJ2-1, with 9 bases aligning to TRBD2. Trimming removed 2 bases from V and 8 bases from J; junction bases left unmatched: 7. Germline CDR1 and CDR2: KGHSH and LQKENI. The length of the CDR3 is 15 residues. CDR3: CASSPRGTSFYEQFF. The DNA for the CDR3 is TGTGCCAGCTCACCAAGGGGGACTAGCTTCTATGAGCAGTTCTTC.

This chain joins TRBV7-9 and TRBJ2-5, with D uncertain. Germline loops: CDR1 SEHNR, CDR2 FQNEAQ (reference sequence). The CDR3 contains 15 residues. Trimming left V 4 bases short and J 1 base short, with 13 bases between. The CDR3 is CASSSSRQPQETQYF. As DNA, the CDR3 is TGTGCCAGCAGCTCCAGCCGCCAACCCCAAGAGACCCAGTACTTC. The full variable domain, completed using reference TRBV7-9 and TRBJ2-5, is DTGVSQNPRHKITKRGQNVTFRCDPISEHNRLYWYRQTLGQGPEFLTYFQNEAQLEKSRLLSDRFSAERPKGSFSTLEIQRTEQGDSAMYLCASSSSRQPQETQYFGPGTRLLVL.

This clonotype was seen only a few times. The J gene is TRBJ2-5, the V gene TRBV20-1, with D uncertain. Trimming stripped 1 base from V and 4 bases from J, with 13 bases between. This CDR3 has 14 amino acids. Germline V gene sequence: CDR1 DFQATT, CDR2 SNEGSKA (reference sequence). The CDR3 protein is CSARATEASETQYF. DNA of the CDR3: TGCAGTGCTAGAGCGACCGAGGCGTCAGAGACCCAGTACTTC.

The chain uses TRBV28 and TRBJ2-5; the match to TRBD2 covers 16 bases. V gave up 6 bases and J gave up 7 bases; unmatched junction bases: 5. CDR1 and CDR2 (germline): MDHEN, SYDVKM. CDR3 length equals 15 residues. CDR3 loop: CASRGLAGGLGTQYF. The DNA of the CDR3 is TGTGCCAGCAGGGGACTAGCGGGAGGGCTGGGGACCCAGTACTTC.

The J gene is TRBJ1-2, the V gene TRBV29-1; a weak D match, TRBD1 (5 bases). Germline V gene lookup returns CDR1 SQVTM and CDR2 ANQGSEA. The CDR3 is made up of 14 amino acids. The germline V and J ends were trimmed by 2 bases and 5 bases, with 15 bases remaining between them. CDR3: CSVENRDGAYGYTF. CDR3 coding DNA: TGCAGCGTTGAAAATAGGGACGGGGCGTATGGCTACACCTTC.

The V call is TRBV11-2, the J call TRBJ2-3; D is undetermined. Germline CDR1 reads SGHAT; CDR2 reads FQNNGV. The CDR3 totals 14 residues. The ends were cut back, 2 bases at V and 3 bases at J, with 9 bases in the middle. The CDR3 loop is CASSLMAGTDTQYF. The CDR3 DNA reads TGTGCCAGCAGCTTAATGGCCGGGACAGATACGCAGTATTTT.

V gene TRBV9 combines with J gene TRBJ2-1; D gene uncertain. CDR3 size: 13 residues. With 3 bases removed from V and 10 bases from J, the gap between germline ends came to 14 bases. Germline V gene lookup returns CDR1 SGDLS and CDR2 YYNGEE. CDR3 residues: CASSEVLFGEQFF. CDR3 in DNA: TGTGCCAGCAGCGAGGTCCTGTTCGGGGAGCAGTTCTTC.

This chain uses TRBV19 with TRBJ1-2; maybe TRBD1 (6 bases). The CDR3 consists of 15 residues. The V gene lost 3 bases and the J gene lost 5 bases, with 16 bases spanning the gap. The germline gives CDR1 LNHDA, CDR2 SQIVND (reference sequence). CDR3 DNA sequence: TGTGCCAGTAGTATTGGGCCGACAGGAGTATATGGCTACACCTTC. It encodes CASSIGPTGVYGYTF.

As DNA, the CDR3 is TGTGCCAGCAGCTTGGTTCTGGGCTCAGACTCCTACGAGCAGTACTTC. Its translation: CASSLVLGSDSYEQYF. V usage is TRBV5-5 and J usage is TRBJ2-7; no clear D gene. This CDR3 contains 16 residues. V lost 0 bases and J 0 bases, leaving 13 bases between the germline ends. Germline-derived CDR1 and CDR2 are SGHKS and YYEKEE (reference sequence).